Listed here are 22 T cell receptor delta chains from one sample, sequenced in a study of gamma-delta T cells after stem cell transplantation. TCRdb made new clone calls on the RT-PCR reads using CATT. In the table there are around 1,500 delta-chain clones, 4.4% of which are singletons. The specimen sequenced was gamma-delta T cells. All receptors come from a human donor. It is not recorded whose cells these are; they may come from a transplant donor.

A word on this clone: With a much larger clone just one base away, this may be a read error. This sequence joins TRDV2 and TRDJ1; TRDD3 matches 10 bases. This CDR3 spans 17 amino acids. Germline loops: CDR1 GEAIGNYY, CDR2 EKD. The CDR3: CACDVLGDFPHTDKLTF. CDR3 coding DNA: TGTGCCTGTGATGTACTGGGGGATTTCCCGCACACCGATAAACTCACCTTT.

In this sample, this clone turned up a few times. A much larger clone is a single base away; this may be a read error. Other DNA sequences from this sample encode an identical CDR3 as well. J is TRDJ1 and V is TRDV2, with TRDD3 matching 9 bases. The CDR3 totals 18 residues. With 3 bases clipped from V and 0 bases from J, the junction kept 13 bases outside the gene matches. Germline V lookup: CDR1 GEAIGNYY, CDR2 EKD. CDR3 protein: CACDAVLGETRDTDKLIF. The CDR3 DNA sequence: TGTGCCTGTGACGCCGTACTGGGGGAGACCCGGGACACCGATAAACTCATCTTT.

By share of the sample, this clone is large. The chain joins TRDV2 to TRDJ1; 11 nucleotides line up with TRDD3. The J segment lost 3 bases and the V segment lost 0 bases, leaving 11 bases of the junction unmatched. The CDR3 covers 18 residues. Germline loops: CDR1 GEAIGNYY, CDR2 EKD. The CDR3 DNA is TGTGCCTGTGACACCCTTGGTGGGGGATACGGGGCACCCGATAAACTCATCTTT. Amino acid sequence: CACDTLGGGYGAPDKLIF.

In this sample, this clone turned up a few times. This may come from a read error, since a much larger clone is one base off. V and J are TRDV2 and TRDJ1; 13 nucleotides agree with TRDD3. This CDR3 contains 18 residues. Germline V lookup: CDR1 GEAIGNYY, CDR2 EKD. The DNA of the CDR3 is TGTGCCTGTGACCCCGTACTGGGGGATACGCCGTACACCGATAAACCCATCTTT. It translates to CACDPVLGDTPYTDKPIF.

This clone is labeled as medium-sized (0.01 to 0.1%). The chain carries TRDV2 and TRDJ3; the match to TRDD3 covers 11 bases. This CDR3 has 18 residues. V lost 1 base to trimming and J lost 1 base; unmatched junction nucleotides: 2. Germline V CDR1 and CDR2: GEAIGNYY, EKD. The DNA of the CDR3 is TGTGCCTGTGACACTGGGGGATACGGGTCCTGGGACACCCGACAGATGTTTTTC. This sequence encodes CACDTGGYGSWDTRQMFF.

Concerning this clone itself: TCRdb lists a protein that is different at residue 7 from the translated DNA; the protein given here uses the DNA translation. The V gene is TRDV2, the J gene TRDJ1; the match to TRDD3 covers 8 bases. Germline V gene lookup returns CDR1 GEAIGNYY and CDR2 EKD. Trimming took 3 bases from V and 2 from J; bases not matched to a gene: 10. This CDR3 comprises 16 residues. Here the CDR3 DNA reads TGTGCCTGTGACGCAATCGGGGGGATATCGACCGATAAACTCATCTTT. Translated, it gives CACDAIGGISTDKLIF.

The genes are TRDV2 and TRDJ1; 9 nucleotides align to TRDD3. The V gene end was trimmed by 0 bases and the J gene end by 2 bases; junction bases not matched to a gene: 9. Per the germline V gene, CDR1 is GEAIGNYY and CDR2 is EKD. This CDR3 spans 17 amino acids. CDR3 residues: CACDTLLDLGDTDKLIF. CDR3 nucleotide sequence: TGTGCCTGTGACACCCTACTGGATCTGGGGGATACCGATAAACTCATCTTT.

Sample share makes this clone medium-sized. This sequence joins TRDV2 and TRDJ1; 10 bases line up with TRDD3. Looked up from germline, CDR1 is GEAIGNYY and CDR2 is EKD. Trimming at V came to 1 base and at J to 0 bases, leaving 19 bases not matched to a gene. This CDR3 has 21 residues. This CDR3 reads CACDTLQPPSRTGGYTDKLIF. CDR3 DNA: TGTGCCTGTGACACATTACAACCACCTTCCCGTACTGGGGGATACACCGATAAACTCATCTTT.

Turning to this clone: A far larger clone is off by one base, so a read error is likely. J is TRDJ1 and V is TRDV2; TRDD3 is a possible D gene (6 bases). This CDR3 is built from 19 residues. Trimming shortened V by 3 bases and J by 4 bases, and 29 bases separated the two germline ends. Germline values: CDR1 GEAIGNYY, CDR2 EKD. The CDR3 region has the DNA TGTGCCTGTGACCAGTTACACGATACGTTCTTTAAGTACATCGATAAACTCATCTTT. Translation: CACDQLHDTFFKYIDKLIF.

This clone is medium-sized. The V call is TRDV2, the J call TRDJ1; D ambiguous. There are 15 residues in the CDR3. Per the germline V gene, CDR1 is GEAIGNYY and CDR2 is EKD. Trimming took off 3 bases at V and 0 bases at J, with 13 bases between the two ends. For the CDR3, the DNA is TGTGCCTGTGACCCCCTCGGGTGGGACACCGATAAACTCATCTTT. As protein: CACDPLGWDTDKLIF.

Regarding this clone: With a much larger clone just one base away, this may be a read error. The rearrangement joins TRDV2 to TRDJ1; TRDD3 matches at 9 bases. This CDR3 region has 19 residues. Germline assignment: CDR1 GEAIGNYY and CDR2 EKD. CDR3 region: CACDTISSGGFPYTDKPIF. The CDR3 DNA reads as TGTGCCTGTGACACCATTTCGTCTGGGGGATTTCCGTACACCGATAAACCCATCTTT.

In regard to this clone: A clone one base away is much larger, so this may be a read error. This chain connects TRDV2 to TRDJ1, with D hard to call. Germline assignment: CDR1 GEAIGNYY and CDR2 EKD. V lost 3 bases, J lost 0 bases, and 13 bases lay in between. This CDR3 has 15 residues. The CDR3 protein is CACDAVTVNTDKLIF. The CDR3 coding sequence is TGTGCCTGTGACGCCGTTACTGTAAACACCGATAAACTCATCTTT.

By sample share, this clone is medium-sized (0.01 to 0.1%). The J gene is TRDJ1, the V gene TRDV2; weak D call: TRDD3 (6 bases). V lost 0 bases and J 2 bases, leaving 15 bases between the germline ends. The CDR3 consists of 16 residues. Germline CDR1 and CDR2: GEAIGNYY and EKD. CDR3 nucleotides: TGTGCCTGTGACACCGTCGGACTGGGAAAGACCGATAAACTCATCTTT. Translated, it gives CACDTVGLGKTDKLIF.

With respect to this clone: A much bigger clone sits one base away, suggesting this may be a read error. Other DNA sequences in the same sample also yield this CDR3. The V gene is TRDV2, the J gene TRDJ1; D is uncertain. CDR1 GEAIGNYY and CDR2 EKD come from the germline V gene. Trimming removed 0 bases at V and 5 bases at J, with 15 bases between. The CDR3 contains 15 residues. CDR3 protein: CACDTVEERTDKLIF. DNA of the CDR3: TGTGCCTGTGACACCGTAGAAGAAAGGACTGATAAACTCATCTTT.

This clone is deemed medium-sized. This CDR3 is CACDVVPDPSGDTHLFTDKLIF. Here the CDR3 DNA reads TGTGCCTGTGACGTAGTTCCTGACCCTTCGGGGGATACGCACTTGTTCACCGATAAACTCATCTTT. V gene TRDV2 combines with J gene TRDJ1; TRDD3 aligns across 10 bases. This CDR3 comprises 22 residues. CDR1 GEAIGNYY and CDR2 EKD come from the germline V gene. The trim removed 3 bases at V and 1 base at J, leaving 25 bases unmatched.

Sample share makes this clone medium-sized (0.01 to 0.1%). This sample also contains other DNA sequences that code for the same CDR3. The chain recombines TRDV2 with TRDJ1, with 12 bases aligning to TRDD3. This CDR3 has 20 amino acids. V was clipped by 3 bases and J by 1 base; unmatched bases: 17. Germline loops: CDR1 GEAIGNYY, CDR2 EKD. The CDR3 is CACDQLLGDTRAPGTDKLIF. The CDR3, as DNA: TGTGCCTGTGACCAACTACTGGGGGATACCCGTGCCCCGGGCACCGATAAACTCATCTTT.

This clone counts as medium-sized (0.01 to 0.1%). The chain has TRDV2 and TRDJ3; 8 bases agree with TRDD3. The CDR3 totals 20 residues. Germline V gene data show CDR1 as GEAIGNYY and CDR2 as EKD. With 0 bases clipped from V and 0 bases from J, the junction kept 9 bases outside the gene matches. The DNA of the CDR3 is TGTGCCTGTGACACCTCTACTGGGGGCTACAGCTCCTGGGACACCCGACAGATGTTTTTC. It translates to CACDTSTGGYSSWDTRQMFF.

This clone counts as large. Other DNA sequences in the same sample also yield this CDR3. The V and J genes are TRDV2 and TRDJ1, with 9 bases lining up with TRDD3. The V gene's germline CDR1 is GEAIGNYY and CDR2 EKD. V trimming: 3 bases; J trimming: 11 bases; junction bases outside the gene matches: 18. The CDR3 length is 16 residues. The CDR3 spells CACDALGDKGRNGLIF. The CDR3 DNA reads TGTGCCTGTGACGCCTTGGGGGATAAGGGGCGGAATGGGCTCATCTTT.

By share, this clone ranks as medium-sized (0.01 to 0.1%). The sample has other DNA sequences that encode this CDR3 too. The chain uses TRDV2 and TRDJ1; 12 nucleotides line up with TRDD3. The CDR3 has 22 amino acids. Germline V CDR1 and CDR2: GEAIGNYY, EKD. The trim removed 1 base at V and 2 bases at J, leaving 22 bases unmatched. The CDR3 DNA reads TGTGCCTGTGACACGGTCGATCCTGGTACTGGGGGATACCTTCGGGGGACCGATAAACTCATCTTT. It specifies CACDTVDPGTGGYLRGTDKLIF.

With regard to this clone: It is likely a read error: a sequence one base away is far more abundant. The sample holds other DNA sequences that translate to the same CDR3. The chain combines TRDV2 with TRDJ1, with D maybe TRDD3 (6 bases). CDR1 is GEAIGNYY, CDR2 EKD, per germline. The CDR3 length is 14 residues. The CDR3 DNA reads TGTGCCTGTGACACCGTACTGGGTGACGATAAGCTCATCTTT. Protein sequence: CACDTVLGDDKLIF.

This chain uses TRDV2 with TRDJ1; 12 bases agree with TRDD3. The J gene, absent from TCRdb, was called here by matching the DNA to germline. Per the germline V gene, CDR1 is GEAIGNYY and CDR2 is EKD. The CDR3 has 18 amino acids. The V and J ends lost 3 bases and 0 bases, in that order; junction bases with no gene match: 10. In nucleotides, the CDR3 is TGTGCCTGTGACCGCCTGGTACTGGGGGATACCAACACCGATAAACTCATCTTT. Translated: CACDRLVLGDTNTDKLIF.

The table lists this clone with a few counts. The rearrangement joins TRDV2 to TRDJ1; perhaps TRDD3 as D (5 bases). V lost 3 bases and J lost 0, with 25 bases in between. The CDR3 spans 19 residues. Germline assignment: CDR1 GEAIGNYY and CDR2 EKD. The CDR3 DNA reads TGTGCCTGTGACCCCGTCAATTTCGCTCGGGGGGTCTACACCGATAAACTCATCTTT. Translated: CACDPVNFARGVYTDKLIF.